The 13 T cell receptor beta chains reported below all come from one sample, sequenced in a study of T-cell memory formation after mild COVID-19. TCRdb reprocessed the 5' RACE reads via MiXCR and lists one record per CDR3 protein. The sample lists about 140,000 distinct CDR3 sequences, 14% occurring once. The sequencing sample was made of PBMCs or a T cell subset sorted from them (not recorded which). Receptors were obtained from an adult woman who had mild COVID-19 (a few samples of this study predate the infection). Cell type and time point are not known.

This clonotype was counted a few times. This chain uses TRBV2 with TRBJ2-7; 11 nucleotides match TRBD1. J lost 4 bases, V lost 10 bases, and 6 bases had no gene match. The CDR3 is 13 amino acids. From germline, CDR1 is SNHLY and CDR2 FYNNEI. Here the CDR3 reads CATSDRGLYEQYF. CDR3 nucleotide sequence: TGTGCCACTTCGGACAGGGGGCTTTACGAGCAGTACTTC.

This clonotype was picked up a small number of times. The V call is TRBV3-1, the J call TRBJ2-5; no definite D call. The germline V and J ends were trimmed by 2 bases and 4 bases, with 11 bases remaining between them. The CDR3 consists of 14 residues. Germline CDR1 and CDR2: LGHDT and YNNKEL (reference sequence). CDR3 protein: CASSQKERRETQYF. CDR3 DNA: TGTGCCAGCAGCCAAAAGGAGAGGCGAGAGACCCAGTACTTC.

This clonotype has a count of ten or more. CDR3 sequence: CASSQDYVSPYNEQFF. The CDR3 DNA is TGTGCCAGCAGCCAAGACTATGTGAGCCCCTACAATGAGCAGTTCTTC. The chain employs TRBV14 and TRBJ2-1, with unresolved D. The germline V gene has CDR1 SGHDN and CDR2 FVKESK. The CDR3 is made up of 16 amino acids. V lost 0 bases and J 2 bases, leaving 11 bases between the germline ends.

This clonotype was seen a handful of times. The CDR3 DNA reads as TGCAGTGCTAGAATCGGACATGGAGGAAACACCATATATTTT. Its protein is CSARIGHGGNTIYF. V usage is TRBV20-1 and J usage is TRBJ1-3, with D perhaps matching TRBD1 (5 bases). Trimming pared 2 bases from V and 4 bases from J, leaving 12 bases between. This CDR3 contains 14 residues. CDR1 is DFQATT, CDR2 SNEGSKA, per germline (reference sequence).

V and J are TRBV6-2 or TRBV6-3 and TRBJ2-7, with D perhaps matching TRBD2 (5 bases). The CDR3 consists of 16 residues. V lost 2 bases and J lost 1, with 15 bases in between. Germline CDR1 is MNHEY and CDR2 is SVGEGT. This CDR3 is CASSYRRAGRSYEQYF. CDR3 sequence (DNA): TGTGCCAGCAGTTACCGGCGGGCGGGCCGGTCCTACGAGCAGTACTTC.

V and J are TRBV3-1 and TRBJ2-5, with TRBD2 matching 14 bases. This CDR3 spans 20 amino acids. The V gene end was trimmed by 0 bases and the J gene end by 0 bases; junction bases not matched to a gene: 9. Germline lookup yields CDR1 LGHDT and CDR2 YNNKEL (reference sequence). The CDR3 is CASSQDPGTSGGKDQETQYF. The CDR3 DNA follows: TGTGCCAGCAGCCAAGACCCCGGGACTAGCGGGGGCAAGGACCAAGAGACCCAGTACTTC.

This clonotype occurred many times. The CDR3 DNA follows: TGTGCCAGCAGCCCGGGACAGCTCTATGGCTACACCTTC. Amino acid sequence: CASSPGQLYGYTF. V gene TRBV11-3 combines with J gene TRBJ1-2; 7 bases are shared with TRBD1. This CDR3 contains 13 residues. Trimming cost V 5 bases and J 4 bases; bases outside gene matches: 4. Germline-derived CDR1 and CDR2 are SGHNT and YENEEA.

This clonotype was detected only a few times. This chain uses TRBV12-3 or TRBV12-4 with TRBJ1-6; D call uncertain. V dropped 4 bases and J dropped 8 bases, with 15 bases sitting between them. This CDR3 region has 15 residues. The CDR3 loop is CASSSPSGMDSPLHF. In DNA form, the CDR3 reads TGTGCCAGCAGTTCCCCATCGGGGATGGATTCACCCCTCCACTTT.

In its sample, this clonotype was seen a few times. The chain joins TRBV4-1 to TRBJ2-7; 8 bases match TRBD2. V was clipped by 3 bases and J by 2 bases; unmatched bases: 6. This CDR3 spans 15 amino acids. The germline V gene has CDR1 MGHRA and CDR2 YSYEKL. DNA of the CDR3: TGCGCCAGCAGCCAGGTTAGGGGACTAGCCTACGAGCAGTACTTC. It specifies CASSQVRGLAYEQYF.

The J gene is TRBJ2-7, the V gene TRBV4-2; 8 bases align to TRBD2. CDR1 and CDR2 from the germline V gene are LGHNA and YNFKEQ. CDR3 size: 16 residues. Trimming cost V 0 bases and J 0 bases; bases outside gene matches: 4. CDR3 nucleotides: TGTGCCAGCAGCCAAGACCCGGGGGGGAACTCCTACGAGCAGTACTTC. Translation gives CASSQDPGGNSYEQYF.

This chain's CDR3 is CASSYARQFNEQFF. The CDR3 DNA sequence: TGTGCCAGCAGTTACGCCCGACAGTTCAATGAGCAGTTCTTC. V is TRBV6-2 or TRBV6-3 and J is TRBJ2-1; D is possibly TRBD1 (5 bases). Trimming removed 2 bases from V and 6 bases from J, with 11 bases in between. The CDR3 sequence is 14 residues long. The germline V gene encodes CDR1 MNHEY and CDR2 SVGEGT.

This clonotype has a handful of counts. CDR3 nucleotides: TGTGCCAGCGCCGGCGGGGCTGGCACAGATACGCAGTATTTT. It specifies CASAGGAGTDTQYF. The chain employs TRBV9 and TRBJ2-3, with D possibly being TRBD2 (6 bases). The germline V gene encodes CDR1 SGDLS and CDR2 YYNGEE. The length of the CDR3 is 14 residues. The germline V and J ends were trimmed by 7 bases and 1 base, with 13 bases remaining between them. The variable domain in full, completed from reference TRBV9 and TRBJ2-3, reads DSGVTQTPKHLITATGQRVTLRCSPRSGDLSVYWYQQSLDQGLQFLIQYYNGEERAKGNILERFSAQQFPDLHSELNLSSLELGDSALYFCASAGGAGTDTQYFGPGTRLTVL.

This sequence joins TRBV7-2 and TRBJ1-5, with D perhaps matching TRBD1 (5 bases). The CDR3 runs 14 residues. Germline assignment: CDR1 SGHTA and CDR2 FQGNSA. V shed 5 bases and J shed 3 bases, with 11 bases lying between them. CDR3 amino acids: CASSTDSYNQPQHF. The CDR3, as DNA: TGTGCCAGCAGCACTGACAGCTACAATCAGCCCCAGCATTTT.